This T cell receptor beta chain was identified during a study of blood T cell repertoires in COVID-19. V dropped 4 bases and J dropped 5; count of bases not matched to a gene: 13. The CDR3 covers 16 residues. Germline lookup yields CDR1 SGDLS and CDR2 YYNGEE. How the authors handled the data: Amplification of reference gene primers provided the estimated nucleated cell counts. The method was immunoSEQ multiplex PCR; TCRdb's version includes in-frame clones alone and lacks a portion of them. V and J calls and clone size are those listed in that table; D and trimming were worked out from the DNA. Altogether fewer than 200,000 clones are present, around 85% being singletons, with the ten largest covering less than 3.5%.

The chain recombines TRBV9 with TRBJ2-5; 8 nucleotides line up with TRBD2. Sequencing used peripheral blood. The sequence derives from a human donor with acute or convalescent COVID-19. The donor label of this sample is uncertain. CDR3 nucleotide sequence: TGTGCCAGCAGCCCCCGGGGGGGCCCCCTAGGGGAGACCCAGTACTTC. Its protein is CASSPRGGPLGETQYF.